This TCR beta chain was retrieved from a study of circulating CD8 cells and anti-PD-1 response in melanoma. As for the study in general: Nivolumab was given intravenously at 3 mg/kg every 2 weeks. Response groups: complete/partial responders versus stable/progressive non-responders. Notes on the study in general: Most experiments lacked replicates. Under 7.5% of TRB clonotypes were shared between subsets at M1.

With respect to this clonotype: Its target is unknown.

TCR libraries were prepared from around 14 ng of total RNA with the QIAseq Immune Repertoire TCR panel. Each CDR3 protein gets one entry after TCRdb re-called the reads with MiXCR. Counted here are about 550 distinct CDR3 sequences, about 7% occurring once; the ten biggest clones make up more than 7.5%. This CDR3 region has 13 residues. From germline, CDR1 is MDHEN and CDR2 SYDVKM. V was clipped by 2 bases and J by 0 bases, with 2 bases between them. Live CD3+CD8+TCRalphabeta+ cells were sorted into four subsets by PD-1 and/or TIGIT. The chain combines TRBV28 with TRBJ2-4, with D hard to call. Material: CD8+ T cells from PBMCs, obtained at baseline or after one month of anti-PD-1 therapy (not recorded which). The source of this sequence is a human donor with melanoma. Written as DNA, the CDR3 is TGTGCCAGCAGTTTAAGAGCCAAAAACATTCAGTACTTC. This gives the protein CASSLRAKNIQYF.